This T cell receptor beta chain stems from a study of spatial heterogeneity in lung cancer. A distinct unique molecular identifier was carried by each TCR cDNA molecule. TCRdb called the 5' RACE reads again in MiXCR, with one record for every CDR3 protein. This sample yields thousands of distinct CDR3 sequences, of which 6.5% to 8.5% are seen a single time; under 80% belongs to the top ten. General study findings and limits: Follow-up blood showed ubiquitous expanded tumor TCRs less than blood at resection did.

The CDR3 is 15 residues long. The germline V and J ends were trimmed by 0 bases and 0 bases, with 6 bases remaining between them. Germline assignment: CDR1 LGHNA and CDR2 YNFKEQ. The sample's time point: sample taken at primary tumor resection. Patients with untreated early-stage non-small cell lung cancer, numbering roughly 69, were the donors. The input material, whole RNA from tumor, nontumor lung or frozen PBMC, was sequenced unsorted. In this sample, this clonotype turned up many times. The antigen remains unidentified. This chain joins TRBV4-2 and TRBJ1-3; D is unclear. Sequenced material: PBMCs, taken at surgery. This TCR was recovered from a male donor with early-stage non-small cell lung cancer. Here the CDR3 DNA reads TGTGCCAGCAGCCAAGATTACCTCTCTGGAAACACCATATATTTT. Encoded protein: CASSQDYLSGNTIYF.